Each of the 18 T cell receptor beta chains below was sequenced from the same sample in a study of cytomegalovirus exposure and HLA in healthy donors. Some clones are missing from TCRdb's copy, which holds only in-frame ones; the method was immunoSEQ multiplex PCR. This sample has about 130,000 clones; about nine tenths occur once, and the top ten carry approximately 1.5%. Input material: PBMCs. These receptors originate from a man between 25 and 39 years old in good health and CMV-seronegative.

This rearrangement joins TRBV6-1 to TRBJ2-1, with TRBD2 identical over 8 bases. This CDR3 has 16 amino acids. Per germline, CDR1 MNHNS and CDR2 SASEGT. V was pared by 0 bases and J by 8 bases, with 9 bases of the junction left unmatched. The CDR3 region has the DNA TGTGCCAGCAGTGAAGCGCGACTAGCGCTAGGGGATGAGCAGTTCTTC. This sequence encodes CASSEARLALGDEQFF.

CDR3 protein: CASSPRVGTDTQYF. CDR3 in DNA: TGCGCCAGCAGCCCCCGGGTGGGTACAGATACGCAGTATTTT. The chain joins TRBV5-1 to TRBJ2-3; D gene uncertain. CDR1 SGHRS and CDR2 YFSETQ come from the germline V gene. The ends were cut back, 4 bases at V and 3 bases at J, with 12 bases in the middle. The CDR3 has 14 residues. Full variable domain (missing parts from reference TRBV5-1 and TRBJ2-3): KAGVTQTPRYLIKTRGQQVTLSCSPISGHRSVSWYQQTPGQGLQFLFEYFSETQRNKGNFPGRFSGRQFSNSRSEMNVSTLELGDSALYLCASSPRVGTDTQYFGPGTRLTVL.

This rearrangement joins TRBV19 to TRBJ1-5; 7 bases align to TRBD1. J gave up 5 bases and V 3 bases, and 7 bases lay outside the gene matches. From germline, CDR1 is LNHDA and CDR2 SQIVND (reference sequence). The CDR3 loop spans 15 amino acids. The CDR3 coding sequence is TGTGCCAGTAGTATGCTCGACAGGGACGATCAGCCCCAGCATTTT. Residues: CASSMLDRDDQPQHF.

The J gene is TRBJ2-1, the V gene TRBV5-4, with TRBD2 matching 13 bases. V lost 8 bases to trimming and J lost 5 bases; unmatched junction nucleotides: 7. The CDR3 length is 15 residues. Per the germline V gene, CDR1 is SGHNT and CDR2 is YYREEE (reference sequence). The CDR3 DNA follows: TGTGCCAGTTTCCCAGGGACTAGCGGGAACAATGAGCAGTTCTTC. As protein: CASFPGTSGNNEQFF.

The gene calls are TRBV18 and TRBJ2-7; D remains ambiguous. The V end was cut by 3 bases, the J end by 1 base, with 16 bases between. The CDR3 loop spans 16 amino acids. CDR1 is KGHSH and CDR2 is LQKENI in the germline V gene. This CDR3 is CASSPAFDIPSYEQYF. In nucleotides, the CDR3 is TGTGCCAGCTCACCCGCCTTCGACATTCCTTCCTACGAGCAGTACTTC. Supplemented by reference TRBV18 and TRBJ2-7, the full variable domain reads NAGVMQNPRHLVRRRGQEARLRCSPMKGHSHVYWYRQLPEEGLKFMVYLQKENIIDESGMPKERFSAEFPKEGPSILRIQQVVRGDSAAYFCASSPAFDIPSYEQYFGPGTRLTVT.

On this clone itself: This could be a read error, since a much larger clone is one nucleotide away. The identical CDR3 is also encoded by other nucleotide sequences in the sample. The rearrangement uses TRBV5-1 and TRBJ1-2, with a possible D match to TRBD1 (5 bases). The CDR3 length is 13 residues. Looked up from germline, CDR1 is SGHRS and CDR2 is YFSETQ. For the CDR3, the DNA is TGCGCCAGTAGCTTGGGGGAAAGACGGGACTACACCTTC. It codes for CASSLGERRDYTF.

CDR3 sequence reads: CASARPPAGTEAFF. The CDR3 coding sequence is TGTGCTAGTGCCCGCCCGCCCGCGGGGACTGAAGCTTTCTTT. The chain couples TRBV12-5 to TRBJ1-1; D uncertain. CDR1 and CDR2 from the germline V gene are LGHNT and FRNRAP. The length of the CDR3 is 14 residues. The V end was cut by 7 bases, the J end by 5 bases, with 17 bases between.

The CDR3 spells CSVQGYAGVAFF. The CDR3 coding sequence is TGCAGCGTTCAGGGGTATGCAGGGGTAGCTTTCTTT. The chain is built from TRBV29-1 and TRBJ1-1; weak D call: TRBD1 (6 bases). V lost 5 bases and J 10 bases, leaving 17 bases between the germline ends. CDR3 length: 12 amino acids. CDR1 SQVTM and CDR2 ANQGSEA come from the germline V gene.

The chain has TRBV7-9 and TRBJ1-2; tentative D call: TRBD1 (5 bases). The CDR3 is 14 amino acids. Germline CDR1 SEHNR, CDR2 FQNEAQ (reference sequence). Trimming pared 5 bases from V and 1 base from J, leaving 11 bases between. In DNA, the CDR3 is TGTGCCAGCAGCCCCCTCGGGGGTAACTATGGCTACACCTTC. This gives the protein CASSPLGGNYGYTF.

This clone is a singleton in its sample. For the CDR3, the DNA is TGTGCCATCAGTGGGGGGCTCATAGGGACAGGCCAAGAGACCCAGTACTTC. It yields the protein CAISGGLIGTGQETQYF. J is TRBJ2-5 and V is TRBV10-3; TRBD1 matches at 8 bases. This CDR3 is built from 17 residues. Germline CDR1 ENHRY, CDR2 SYGVKD. V trimming: 4 bases; J trimming: 1 base; junction bases outside the gene matches: 11.

The J gene is TRBJ2-1, the V gene TRBV9, with 7 bases aligning to TRBD2. V shed 4 bases and J 3 bases; nucleotides not matched to a gene: 13. Germline V gene lookup returns CDR1 SGDLS and CDR2 YYNGEE. The CDR3 is 17 amino acids. The CDR3 here is CASSPRPGGAGYNEQFF. In DNA, the CDR3 is TGTGCCAGCAGCCCGCGCCCGGGGGGAGCAGGCTACAATGAGCAGTTCTTC.

The V gene is TRBV6-1, the J gene TRBJ2-1; D remains ambiguous. This CDR3 spans 12 amino acids. Trimming left V 4 bases short and J 6 bases short, with 7 bases between. The germline V gene has CDR1 MNHNS and CDR2 SASEGT. As DNA, the CDR3 is TGTGCCAGCAGTGTCCTCCTCAATGAGCAGTTCTTC. It encodes CASSVLLNEQFF.

Here the CDR3 DNA reads TGTGCCAGCATCCGGGAGAACACTGAAGCTTTCTTT. Translation gives CASIRENTEAFF. This chain uses TRBV6-5 with TRBJ1-1; D unresolved. The CDR3 is 12 amino acids. Looked up from germline, CDR1 is MNHEY and CDR2 is SVGAGI. V lost 7 bases, J lost 1 base, and 7 bases lay in between.

This clone is a singleton in its sample. The chain links TRBV30 to TRBJ1-2; TRBD1 agrees at 7 bases. There are 15 residues in the CDR3. The germline CDR1 and CDR2 sequences are GTSNPN and SVGIG (reference sequence). After removal of 3 bases from V and 0 bases from J, the junction contained 7 bases not matched to a gene. The CDR3 reads CAWRTTGTANYGYTF. DNA of the CDR3: TGTGCCTGGAGAACTACCGGGACAGCTAACTATGGCTACACCTTC.

The genes are TRBV5-6 and TRBJ2-3; the D gene is possibly TRBD2 (5 bases). Per the germline V gene, CDR1 is SGHDT and CDR2 is YYEEEE. V lost 6 bases and J lost 9, with 14 bases in between. The CDR3 has 12 amino acids. The CDR3 spells CASIPPGGTQYF. The DNA of the CDR3 is TGTGCCAGCATCCCCCCCGGCGGGACGCAGTATTTT.

This clone has just a few counts. This chain joins TRBV12-5 and TRBJ1-5, with TRBD1 matching over 9 bases. Germline trimming cut 0 bases from V and 4 bases from J; bases unmatched to any gene: 7. CDR3 length: 17 amino acids. Germline V lookup: CDR1 LGHNT, CDR2 FRNRAP. DNA for the CDR3: TGTGCTAGTGGTTTGGTGGCGGGACAGGGTGGGAATCAGCCCCAGCATTTT. Amino acid sequence: CASGLVAGQGGNQPQHF.

This clone showed up just a few times. The rearrangement links TRBV6-5 to TRBJ2-7; TRBD2 matches 7 bases. Germline V gives CDR1 MNHEY, CDR2 SVGAGI. V lost 5 bases and J lost 2; bases outside the gene matches: 9. The CDR3 consists of 15 residues. The CDR3 spells CASSLGKRGAYEQYF. CDR3 bases: TGTGCCAGCAGTCTCGGGAAGCGGGGAGCCTACGAGCAGTACTTC.

This clone was seen just once. The chain has TRBV7-9 and TRBJ1-2; D uncertain. The CDR3 has 15 amino acids. Deletions cut 1 base from V and 0 bases from J, with 9 bases between. Germline V lookup: CDR1 SEHNR, CDR2 FQNEAQ (reference sequence). The CDR3 here is CASSLDPLANYGYTF. The CDR3 bases are TGTGCCAGCAGCTTAGATCCGTTAGCTAACTATGGCTACACCTTC. The full variable domain, its missing parts supplied by reference TRBV7-9 and TRBJ1-2, is DTGVSQNPRHKITKRGQNVTFRCDPISEHNRLYWYRQTLGQGPEFLTYFQNEAQLEKSRLLSDRFSAERPKGSFSTLEIQRTEQGDSAMYLCASSLDPLANYGYTFGSGTRLTVV.